Each of the 6 T cell receptor beta chains below was sequenced from the same sample in a study of T cell clonality in common variable immunodeficiency. TCRdb's table, derived via immunoSEQ multiplex PCR, lists solely in-frame clones and lacks some. The specimen has roughly 60,000 clones, none found just once. The sequencing sample was made of peripheral blood mononuclear cells. These receptors originate from a person aged 18-69 years in good health.

This clone was recorded many times. The CDR3 end is not reached by the read, which stops 3 residues before it; the germline J gene fills it in. V gene TRBV19 combines with J gene TRBJ1-2; tentative D call: TRBD1 (6 bases). V lost 5 bases and J 3 bases, leaving 10 bases between the germline ends. This CDR3 is 13 amino acids long. The germline V gene encodes CDR1 LNHDA and CDR2 SQIVND (reference sequence). The part of the CDR3 DNA that was read is TGTGCCAGTAGTCTCAGGGGTGACTATGGC. This sequence encodes CASSLRGDYG. The full CDR3 is CASSLRGDYGYTF.

This clone has a count of ten or more. One end of the junction fails to match germline, which may point to a read error. The sequenced fragment ends 3 residues before the CDR3 boundary, so the rest is inferred from the germline J gene. J is TRBJ2-5 and V is TRBV18; D call uncertain. The CDR3 contains 13 residues. Germline-derived CDR1 and CDR2 are KGHSH and LQKENI. The covered CDR3 bases are TGTGCCAGCTCGCCACCGCAGGCGGAGACC. Translation gives CASSPPQAET. The entire CDR3 reads CASSPPQAETQYF.

This clone was recorded at least ten times. CDR3 amino acids: CASSLDFQETQYF. The CDR3 bases that were read are TGTGCCAGCAGCCTTGACTTCCAAGAGACC. The chain has TRBV6-2 or TRBV6-3 and TRBJ2-5; no firm D call. The observed sequence ends 3 residues before the CDR3 terminus, with the missing tail filled in from the germline J gene. This CDR3 is built from 13 residues. The V end was cut by 6 bases, the J end by 1 base, with 9 bases between. Per germline, CDR1 MNHEY and CDR2 SVGEGT.

In its sample, this clone was seen many times. The DNA ends 3 residues before the CDR3 does, and the rest of the CDR3 is filled in from the germline J gene. The chain employs TRBV5-1 and TRBJ2-7; D is perhaps TRBD1 (6 bases). This CDR3 comprises 14 residues. In germline, CDR1 is SGHRS, CDR2 YFSETQ. Between the trimmed V and J ends, which lost 0 bases and 6 bases, there was a span of 13 bases. The covered CDR3 bases are TGCGCCAGCAGCTTGGGGCCAGGGGAGTCCGAG. This gives the protein CASSLGPGESE. The whole CDR3 reads CASSLGPGESEQYF. Based on the CDR3 plus reference TRBV5-1 and TRBJ2-7, the full variable domain is KAGVTQTPRYLIKTRGQQVTLSCSPISGHRSVSWYQQTPGQGLQFLFEYFSETQRNKGNFPGRFSGRQFSNSRSEMNVSTLELGDSALYLCASSLGPGESEQYFGPGTRLTVT.

This clone was detected many times. The read ends 3 residues shy of where the CDR3 ends; the end is completed using the germline J gene. The chain couples TRBV5-1 to TRBJ1-1, with 9 bases matching TRBD1. This CDR3 region has 15 residues. With V trimmed by 3 bases and J by 0 bases, 3 bases remained unmatched. CDR1 and CDR2 (germline): SGHRS, YFSETQ. The sequenced part of the CDR3 DNA is TGCGCCAGCAGCTCGAGGACAGGGGTGAACACTGAA. Translation gives CASSSRTGVNTE. The whole CDR3 is CASSSRTGVNTEAFF.

Ten or more counts support this clone. The sequenced fragment ends 3 residues before the CDR3 boundary, so the rest is inferred from the germline J gene. This chain joins TRBV28 and TRBJ2-7, with D tentatively TRBD2 (6 bases). V dropped 3 bases and J dropped 2 bases, with 11 bases sitting between them. This CDR3 region has 14 residues. Germline V gene lookup returns CDR1 MDHEN and CDR2 SYDVKM. The CDR3 is CASSFGTFPYEQYF. The DNA read from the CDR3 is TGTGCCAGCAGTTTCGGGACTTTCCCCTACGAG. The full variable domain, rest sourced from reference TRBV28 and TRBJ2-7, is DVKVTQSSRYLVKRTGEKVFLECVQDMDHENMFWYRQDPGLGLRLIYFSYDVKMKEKGDIPEGYSVSREKKERFSLILESASTNQTSMYLCASSFGTFPYEQYFGPGTRLTVT.